This TCR beta chain was documented in a study of T cells in Graves' hyperthyroidism and ophthalmopathy. The germline V gene has CDR1 SNHLY and CDR2 FYNNEI. The CDR3 has 16 residues. RNA transcripts provided the source from which TCR beta CDR3 regions were amplified. TCR CDR3 underwent first-round RT-PCR with the HTBI primer set. MiXCR, run by TCRdb on the multiplex PCR reads, gives a single entry per CDR3 protein. The repertoire holds 300,000 to 400,000 distinct CDR3 sequences, with about a fifth as singletons. Regarding this clonotype: Compared with germline, one end of the junction differs, possibly owing to a read error.

The sequenced sample was blood. The rearrangement joins TRBV2 to TRBJ2-5, with 12 positions matching TRBD1. The receptor was derived from a man aged 18 to 30 with Graves' ophthalmopathy. This chain's CDR3 is CAISESGTGGFETQYF. CDR3 nucleotide sequence: TGTGCCATCAGTGAATCCGGGACAGGGGGCTTTGAGACCCAGTACTTC.